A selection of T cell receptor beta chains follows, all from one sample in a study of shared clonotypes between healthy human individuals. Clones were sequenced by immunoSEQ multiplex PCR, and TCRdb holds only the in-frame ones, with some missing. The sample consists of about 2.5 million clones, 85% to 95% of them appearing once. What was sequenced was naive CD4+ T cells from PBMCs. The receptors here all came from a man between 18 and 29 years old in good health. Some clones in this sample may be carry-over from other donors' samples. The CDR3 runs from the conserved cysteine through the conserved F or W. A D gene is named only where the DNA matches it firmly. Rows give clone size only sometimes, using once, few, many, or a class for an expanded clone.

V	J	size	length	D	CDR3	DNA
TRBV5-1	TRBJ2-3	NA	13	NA	CASSGSVGDTQYF	TGCGCCAGCAGCGGTAGCGTGGGAGATACGCAGTATTTT
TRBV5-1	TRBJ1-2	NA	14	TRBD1	CASSQQGAGYGYTF	TGCGCCAGCAGCCAACAGGGGGCCGGCTATGGCTACACCTTC
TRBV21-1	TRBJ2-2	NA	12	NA	CASGQNTGELFF	TGTGCCAGCGGACAGAACACCGGGGAGCTGTTTTTT
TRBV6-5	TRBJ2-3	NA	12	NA	CATKQYTDTQYF	TGTGCCACTAAACAGTACACAGATACGCAGTATTTT
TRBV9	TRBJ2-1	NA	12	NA	CASSVVGGEQFF	TGTGCCAGCAGCGTAGTTGGGGGTGAGCAGTTCTTC
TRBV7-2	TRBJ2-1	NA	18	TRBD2	CASSLVVLAGGRINEQFF	TGTGCCAGCAGCTTAGTTGTGCTAGCGGGAGGACGTATCAATGAGCAGTTCTTC
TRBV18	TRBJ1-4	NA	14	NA	CASSPEAGSEKLFF	TGTGCCAGCTCACCAGAGGCAGGGAGTGAAAAACTGTTTTTT
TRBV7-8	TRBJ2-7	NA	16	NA	CASSLVAGLSPYEQYF	TGTGCCAGCAGCTTAGTGGCGGGATTGTCACCCTACGAGCAGTACTTC
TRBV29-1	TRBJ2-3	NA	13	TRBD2	CSVSSGNTDTQYF	TGCAGCGTTTCTAGCGGGAACACAGATACGCAGTATTTT
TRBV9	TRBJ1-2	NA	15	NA	CASSVKSQANYGYTF	TGTGCCAGCAGCGTAAAATCCCAGGCGAACTATGGCTACACCTTC
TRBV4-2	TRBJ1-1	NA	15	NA	CASSQMPGVNTEAFF	TGTGCCAGCAGCCAAATGCCAGGGGTGAACACTGAAGCTTTCTTT
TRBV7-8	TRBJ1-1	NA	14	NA	CASSRRTDETEAFF	TGTGCCAGCAGCCGACGGACAGACGAGACTGAAGCTTTCTTT
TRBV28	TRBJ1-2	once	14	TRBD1	CASSFPGQFYGYTF	TGTGCCAGCAGTTTCCCGGGACAGTTCTATGGCTACACCTTC
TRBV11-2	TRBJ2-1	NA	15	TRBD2	CASSRLAGTYNEQFF	TGTGCCAGCAGCCGTCTAGCGGGAACATACAATGAGCAGTTCTTC
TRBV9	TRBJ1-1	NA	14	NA	CASSVAGLHTEAFF	TGTGCCAGCAGCGTAGCAGGGCTTCACACTGAAGCTTTCTTT
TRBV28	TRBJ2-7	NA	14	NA	CASSSPGLTYEQYF	TGTGCCAGCAGTAGCCCGGGACTTACCTACGAGCAGTACTTC
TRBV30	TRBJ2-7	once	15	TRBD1	CAWSGTGTASYEQYF	TGTGCCTGGAGCGGTACCGGGACAGCCTCCTACGAGCAGTACTTC
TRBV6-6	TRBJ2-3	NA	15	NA	CASSPGGSSTDTQYF	TGTGCCAGCAGTCCGGGTGGGTCTAGCACAGATACGCAGTATTTT
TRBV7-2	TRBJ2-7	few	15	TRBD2	CASSQDPSGALEQYF	TGTGCCAGCAGCCAAGATCCCAGCGGGGCCCTAGAGCAGTACTTC
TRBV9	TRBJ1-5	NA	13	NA	CASSVDGAQPQHF	TGTGCCAGCAGCGTAGATGGAGCTCAGCCCCAGCATTTT
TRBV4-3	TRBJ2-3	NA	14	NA	CASSQDGKGGTQYF	TGCGCCAGCAGCCAAGATGGAAAGGGAGGTACGCAGTATTTT